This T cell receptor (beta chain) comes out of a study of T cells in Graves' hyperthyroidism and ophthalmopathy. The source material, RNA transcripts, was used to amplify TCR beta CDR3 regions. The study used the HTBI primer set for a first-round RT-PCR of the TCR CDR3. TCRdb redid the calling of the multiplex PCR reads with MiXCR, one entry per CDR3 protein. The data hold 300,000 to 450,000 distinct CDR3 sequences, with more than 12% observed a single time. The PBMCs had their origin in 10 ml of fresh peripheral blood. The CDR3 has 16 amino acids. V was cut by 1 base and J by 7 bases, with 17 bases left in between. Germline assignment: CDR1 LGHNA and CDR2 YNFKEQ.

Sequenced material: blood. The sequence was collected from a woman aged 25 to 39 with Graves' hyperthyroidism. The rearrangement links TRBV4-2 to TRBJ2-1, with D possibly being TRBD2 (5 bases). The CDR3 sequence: CASSQGSPRDGNEQFF. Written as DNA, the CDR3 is TGTGCCAGCAGCCAAGGATCCCCCCGGGATGGGAATGAGCAGTTCTTC.